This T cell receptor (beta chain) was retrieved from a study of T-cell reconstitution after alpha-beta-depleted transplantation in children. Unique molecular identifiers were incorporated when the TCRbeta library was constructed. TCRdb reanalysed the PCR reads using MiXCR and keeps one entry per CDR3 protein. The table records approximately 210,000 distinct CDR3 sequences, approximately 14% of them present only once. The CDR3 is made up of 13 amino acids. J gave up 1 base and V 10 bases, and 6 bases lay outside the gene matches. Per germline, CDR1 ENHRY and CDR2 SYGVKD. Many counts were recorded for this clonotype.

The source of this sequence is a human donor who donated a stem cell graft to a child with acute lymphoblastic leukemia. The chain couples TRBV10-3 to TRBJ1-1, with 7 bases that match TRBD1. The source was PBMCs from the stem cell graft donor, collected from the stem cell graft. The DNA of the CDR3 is TGTGCCACCGAACAGGGGACGAACACTGAAGCTTTCTTT. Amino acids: CATEQGTNTEAFF.